The 8 T cell receptor beta chains below were found in one sample sequenced in a study of CD8 T cells in Susac syndrome. Random hexamers were used to reverse transcribe roughly 0.45 to 1 ug of RNA. TCRdb called the immunoSEQ multiplex PCR reads again in MiXCR, with one record for every CDR3 protein. In the table there are about 300,000 distinct CDR3 sequences, approximately 91% of which are singletons. Specimen: CD8+ T cells from PBMCs. The receptors derive from a human donor with multiple sclerosis.

V gene TRBV4-2 combines with J gene TRBJ1-1; D possibly corresponds to TRBD1 (5 bases). Germline V gene sequence: CDR1 LGHNA, CDR2 YNFKEQ. Trimming pared 2 bases from V and 4 bases from J, leaving 11 bases between. CDR3 length: 14 amino acids. CDR3 DNA: TGTGCCAGCAGCCAAACCCCGGGGGTCACTGAAGCTTTCTTT. It yields the protein CASSQTPGVTEAFF.

This clonotype was found once. J is TRBJ2-3 and V is TRBV4-3, with unresolved D. Germline V gives CDR1 LGHNA, CDR2 YSLEER. Trimming stripped 0 bases from V and 6 bases from J, with 7 bases between. The CDR3 contains 13 residues. For the CDR3, the DNA is TGCGCCAGCAGCCAAGATGTATCGGATACGCAGTATTTT. This gives the protein CASSQDVSDTQYF.

The chain recombines TRBV19 with TRBJ2-6, with 9 bases that match TRBD1. This CDR3 is built from 17 residues. The V and J ends lost 7 bases and 0 bases, in that order; junction bases with no gene match: 7. In germline, CDR1 is LNHDA, CDR2 SQIVND (reference sequence). CDR3 nucleotide sequence: TGTGCCAGTAATGACAGGGGGTTTATCTCTGGGGCCAACGTCCTGACTTTC. Its protein is CASNDRGFISGANVLTF.

The chain employs TRBV4-3 and TRBJ2-1; TRBD2 agrees at 8 bases. Germline-derived CDR1 and CDR2 are LGHNA and YSLEER. The junction had 4 bases not matched to a gene; V was cut back by 0 bases and J by 9 bases. The length of the CDR3 is 14 residues. This CDR3 is CASSQDSAGAEQFF. CDR3 DNA: TGCGCCAGCAGCCAAGACTCAGCGGGAGCTGAGCAGTTCTTC.

This clonotype was seen just once. The rearrangement joins TRBV29-1 to TRBJ2-7, with TRBD1 matching 7 bases. The CDR3 covers 13 residues. Trimming at V came to 7 bases and at J to 2 bases, leaving 8 bases not matched to a gene. From germline, CDR1 is SQVTM and CDR2 ANQGSEA. The CDR3 DNA reads as TGCAGCGCTCAGGGGACAGTTACCTACGAGCAGTACTTC. It yields the protein CSAQGTVTYEQYF.

This chain links TRBV7-6 with TRBJ2-7; D perhaps matches TRBD2 (6 bases). CDR1 and CDR2 from the germline V gene are SGHVS and FNYEAQ. CDR3 length equals 15 residues. Deletions cut 5 bases from V and 1 base from J, with 15 bases between. The CDR3 DNA reads TGTGCCAGCAGCCCCGGTCGGGGGTTATCCTACGAGCAGTACTTC. Translation gives CASSPGRGLSYEQYF.

This clonotype occurred a few times. This chain connects TRBV12-3 or TRBV12-4 to TRBJ1-5; a weak D match, TRBD1 (6 bases). The germline V and J ends were trimmed by 2 bases and 1 base, with 6 bases remaining between them. The CDR3 totals 14 residues. The CDR3 sequence: CASSLTGSNQPQHF. DNA of the CDR3: TGTGCCAGCAGTTTAACAGGGAGCAATCAGCCCCAGCATTTT.

The V and J genes are TRBV2 and TRBJ2-2; possible D gene TRBD1, 5 bases. In germline, CDR1 is SNHLY, CDR2 FYNNEI. Trimming took off 7 bases at V and 7 bases at J, with 7 bases between the two ends. The CDR3 sequence is 11 residues long. For the CDR3, the DNA is TGTGCCAGCAAGGGGCGCGGGGAGCTGTTTTTT. Protein: CASKGRGELFF.